Sequencing of this TCR beta chain was carried out in a study of Ad26.COV2.S vaccination and SARS-CoV-2 variants. For the study at large: Administration of Ad26.COV2.S was intramuscular, either once or twice 56 days apart.

The data were produced by immunoSEQ multiplex PCR, yet TCRdb's version contains in-frame clones alone and is incomplete. Of roughly 380,000 clones in the sample, 70% to 90% were seen once. This sample's treatment: 15 to 20 received Ad26.COV2.S at low or high dose, single or two shots; roughly five received placebo; per-sample allocation not given. It was on day 63 after the first vaccine or placebo injection that samples were taken. The donor's status was that of an adult aged 18-55 years in Boston. Germline CDR1 is WNHNN and CDR2 is SYGVQD (reference sequence). V lost 6 bases and J lost 4; bases outside the gene matches: 5. The CDR3 has 13 residues. In its sample, this clone was seen a few times. As yet, its antigen is unknown. The study's findings and limits: In vaccinated individuals, spike-specific CD8+ and CD4+ T cell responses reportedly displayed substantial breadth. People who got the vaccine had more spike-specific TCR breadth than people who got placebo.

The chain is built from TRBV10-1 and TRBJ1-1; the match to TRBD1 covers 7 bases. This clonotype was obtained from a person between 18 and 59 years old who received the Ad26.COV2.S COVID-19 vaccine or a placebo. This material consisted of peripheral blood, taken in a trial of Ad26.COV2.S vaccine versus placebo. CDR3 DNA sequence: TGCGCCAGCAGACAGGGGCCTAGCACTGAAGCTTTCTTT. This encodes CASRQGPSTEAFF.